Below are 3 T cell receptor beta chains sequenced from a single sample in a study of T-cell memory formation after mild COVID-19. TCRdb re-called the 5' RACE reads through MiXCR, storing one row per CDR3 protein. This table has roughly 610,000 distinct CDR3 sequences, 15% to 20% appearing once. Specimen: PBMCs or a T cell subset sorted from them (not recorded which). The receptors were gathered from an adult woman who had mild COVID-19 (a few samples of this study predate the infection). Cell type and time point are not known.

In its sample, this clonotype was seen many times. The chain uses TRBV20-1 and TRBJ1-2, with D unclear. The V and J ends lost 4 bases and 4 bases respectively, with 16 bases between them. Germline V gives CDR1 DFQATT, CDR2 SNEGSKA (reference sequence). CDR3 size: 14 residues. The CDR3 DNA reads as TGCAGTGCTAAGGCCCAAAAGGTGATCTATGGCTACACCTTC. Protein: CSAKAQKVIYGYTF.

This clonotype came up a few times. The V and J genes are TRBV29-1 and TRBJ2-7; D may be TRBD2 (6 bases). Germline loops: CDR1 SQVTM, CDR2 ANQGSEA. There are 12 residues in the CDR3. Trimming left V 7 bases short and J 3 bases short, with 13 bases between. The CDR3 loop reads CSARDSVYEQYF. CDR3 bases: TGCAGCGCGCGGGACTCAGTCTACGAGCAGTACTTC.

This clonotype has more than one count but fewer than ten. The chain carries TRBV6-6 and TRBJ1-2; TRBD1 is a possible D gene (5 bases). Germline V gene lookup returns CDR1 MNHNY and CDR2 SVGAGI (reference sequence). The V gene lost 4 bases and the J gene lost 6 bases, with 9 bases spanning the gap. The CDR3 extends over 12 amino acids. The CDR3 reads CASSSDSDGYTF. Written as DNA, the CDR3 is TGTGCCAGCAGTTCCGACAGCGATGGCTACACCTTC.